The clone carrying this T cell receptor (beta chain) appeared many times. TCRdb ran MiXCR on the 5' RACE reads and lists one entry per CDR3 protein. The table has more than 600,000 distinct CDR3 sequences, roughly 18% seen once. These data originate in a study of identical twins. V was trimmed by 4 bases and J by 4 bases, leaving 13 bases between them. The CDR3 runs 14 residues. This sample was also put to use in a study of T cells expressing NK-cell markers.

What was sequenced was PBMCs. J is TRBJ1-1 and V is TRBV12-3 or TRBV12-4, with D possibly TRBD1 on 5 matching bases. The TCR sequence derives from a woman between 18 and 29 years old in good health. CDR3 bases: TGTGCCAGCAGTTCCCCCGGCAGGGCCACTGAAGCTTTCTTT. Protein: CASSSPGRATEAFF.